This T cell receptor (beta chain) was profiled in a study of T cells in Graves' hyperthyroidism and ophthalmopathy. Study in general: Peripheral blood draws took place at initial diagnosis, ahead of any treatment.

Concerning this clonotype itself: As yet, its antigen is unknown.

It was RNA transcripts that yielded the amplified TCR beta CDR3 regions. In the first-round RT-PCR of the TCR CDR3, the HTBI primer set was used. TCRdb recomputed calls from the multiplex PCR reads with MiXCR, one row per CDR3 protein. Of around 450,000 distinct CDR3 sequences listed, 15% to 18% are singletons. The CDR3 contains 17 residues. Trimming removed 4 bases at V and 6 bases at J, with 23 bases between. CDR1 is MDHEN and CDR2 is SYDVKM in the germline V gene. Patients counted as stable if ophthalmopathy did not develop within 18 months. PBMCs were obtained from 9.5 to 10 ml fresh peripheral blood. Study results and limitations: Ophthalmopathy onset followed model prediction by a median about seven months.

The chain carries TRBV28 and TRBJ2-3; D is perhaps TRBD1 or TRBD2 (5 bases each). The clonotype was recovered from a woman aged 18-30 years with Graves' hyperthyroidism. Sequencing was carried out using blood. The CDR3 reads CASSWGSSFEITDTQYF. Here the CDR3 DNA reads TGTGCCAGCAGTTGGGGGTCAAGCTTCGAAATCACGGATACGCAGTATTTT.